The rows below give T cell receptor beta chains drawn from one sample of a study of blood T cells in healthy people across ages. TCRdb re-called the 5' RACE reads through MiXCR, storing one row per CDR3 protein. In the table there are about 810,000 distinct CDR3 sequences, about 36% of which are singletons. The specimen was blood. The origin of the receptors is a man younger than 35 in good health. CDR3s include the opening cysteine and the closing phenylalanine or tryptophan. Fields, in order: V gene, J gene, D gene, clone size, CDR3 DNA, CDR3 protein. D genes are given only for firm matches. Expanded clones get a size class; other rows say once, few or many, or leave the size out.

v_gene: TRBV20-1
j_gene: TRBJ1-1
d_gene: -
abundance: -
CDR3nt: TGCAGTGCTAGTAGTGATCACACTGAAGCTTTCTTT
CDR3aa: CSASSDHTEAFF

v_gene: TRBV24-1
j_gene: TRBJ1-1
d_gene: -
abundance: few
CDR3nt: TGTGCCACCAGTGCCCCCGGGGTGAACACTGAAGCTTTCTTT
CDR3aa: CATSAPGVNTEAFF

v_gene: TRBV6-1
j_gene: TRBJ2-1
d_gene: TRBD2
abundance: -
CDR3nt: TGTGCCAGCAAAGATCACGGGACTAGCGGACTCGGGGTAAAAGAGACCCAGTTCTTC
CDR3aa: CASKDHGTSGLGVKETQFF

v_gene: TRBV29-1
j_gene: TRBJ1-2
d_gene: -
abundance: many
CDR3nt: TGCAGCGTTGAGGCCGGGTTAGGGTCGAAAGGCTACACCTTC
CDR3aa: CSVEAGLGSKGYTF

v_gene: TRBV7-3
j_gene: TRBJ2-1
d_gene: -
abundance: many
CDR3nt: TGTGCCAGCAGCTTAAGACTAGACGGTGAGCAGTTCTTC
CDR3aa: CASSLRLDGEQFF

v_gene: TRBV28
j_gene: TRBJ2-1
d_gene: TRBD2
abundance: -
CDR3nt: TGTGCCAGCGGGACTAGCGGGACGTCCTACAATGAGCAGTTCTTC
CDR3aa: CASGTSGTSYNEQFF

v_gene: TRBV9
j_gene: TRBJ2-1
d_gene: -
abundance: -
CDR3nt: TGTGCCAGCAGCGCACGCAGGCTCCCCAATGAGCAGTTCTTC
CDR3aa: CASSARRLPNEQFF

v_gene: TRBV20-1
j_gene: TRBJ1-2
d_gene: TRBD1
abundance: -
CDR3nt: TGCAGTGCTAGAGATCTGGAGACAGGGGGCTATGGCTACACCTTC
CDR3aa: CSARDLETGGYGYTF

v_gene: TRBV7-9
j_gene: TRBJ2-1
d_gene: TRBD2
abundance: -
CDR3nt: TGTGCCAGCAGCTCGTCGACTAGCGGACATGAGCAGTTCTTC
CDR3aa: CASSSSTSGHEQFF

v_gene: TRBV6-5
j_gene: TRBJ1-5
d_gene: TRBD1
abundance: few
CDR3nt: TGTGCCAGGCCGACAGGGGTAAGCAATCAGCCCCAGCATTTT
CDR3aa: CARPTGVSNQPQHF

v_gene: TRBV20-1
j_gene: TRBJ1-2
d_gene: -
abundance: -
CDR3nt: TGCAGTGCTAGAGAGTTTTACGGGGGGGAGGGCTATGGCTACACCTTC
CDR3aa: CSAREFYGGEGYGYTF

v_gene: TRBV20-1
j_gene: TRBJ1-6
d_gene: -
abundance: -
CDR3nt: TGCAGTGCTCGAAGGAGGGCAGGGGCGAATTCACCCCTCCACTTT
CDR3aa: CSARRRAGANSPLHF

v_gene: TRBV5-1
j_gene: TRBJ2-7
d_gene: TRBD1
abundance: few
CDR3nt: TGCGCCAGCAGCTTACACAGGGGTAGCGATGAGCAGTACTTC
CDR3aa: CASSLHRGSDEQYF

v_gene: TRBV29-1
j_gene: TRBJ1-1
d_gene: -
abundance: -
CDR3nt: TGCAGCGTTCGGACAGAATTGAACACTGAAGCTTTCTTT
CDR3aa: CSVRTELNTEAFF

v_gene: TRBV7-8
j_gene: TRBJ2-1
d_gene: TRBD2
abundance: -
CDR3nt: TGTGCCAGCAGTCCAAGACTAGCGGGGGGCCCCAATGAGCAGTTCTTC
CDR3aa: CASSPRLAGGPNEQFF

v_gene: TRBV4-3
j_gene: TRBJ2-2
d_gene: TRBD1
abundance: -
CDR3nt: TGCGCCAGCAGCGAAACAGGGGGGCGAAACACCGGGGAGCTGTTTTTT
CDR3aa: CASSETGGRNTGELFF

v_gene: TRBV6-1
j_gene: TRBJ2-1
d_gene: TRBD1
abundance: -
CDR3nt: TGTGCCAGCAGCTTTCATGGACAGGGCGGCTCCTACAATGAGCAGTTCTTC
CDR3aa: CASSFHGQGGSYNEQFF

v_gene: TRBV6-5
j_gene: TRBJ1-1
d_gene: -
abundance: -
CDR3nt: TGTGCCAGCCGGCTGCACACTGAAGCTTTCTTT
CDR3aa: CASRLHTEAFF

v_gene: TRBV5-1
j_gene: TRBJ2-5
d_gene: TRBD1
abundance: few
CDR3nt: TGCGCCAGCAGCACGGGGCAGGGGGCCCAAGAGACCCAGTACTTC
CDR3aa: CASSTGQGAQETQYF

v_gene: TRBV27
j_gene: TRBJ2-2
d_gene: -
abundance: -
CDR3nt: TGTGCCAGCAGTTCGTTCTCACAGGGTAATGCCAGGAAGCTGTTTTTT
CDR3aa: CASSSFSQGNARKLFF

v_gene: TRBV5-1
j_gene: TRBJ2-1
d_gene: -
abundance: -
CDR3nt: TGCGCCAGCAGCTCGAAACTGGAAGATTGGTACAATGAGCAGTTCTTC
CDR3aa: CASSSKLEDWYNEQFF

v_gene: TRBV30
j_gene: TRBJ2-7
d_gene: -
abundance: few
CDR3nt: TGTGCCTGGAGTGCCGCACGCGAGCAGTACTTC
CDR3aa: CAWSAAREQYF

v_gene: TRBV20-1
j_gene: TRBJ2-5
d_gene: -
abundance: once
CDR3nt: TGCAGTGCAACCCCCGTCCAGGCGAGGGGAGAGACCCAGTACTTC
CDR3aa: CSATPVQARGETQYF

v_gene: TRBV20-1
j_gene: TRBJ2-1
d_gene: -
abundance: many
CDR3nt: TGCAGTGCTAGAGACGCAACACCTCGACCAGGGGACTTTTACAATGAGCAGTTCTTC
CDR3aa: CSARDATPRPGDFYNEQFF

v_gene: TRBV20-1
j_gene: TRBJ1-4
d_gene: -
abundance: -
CDR3nt: TGCAGTGCCCGAGTGGCAAGGGCGCCACTAACTAATGAAAAACTGTTTTTT
CDR3aa: CSARVARAPLTNEKLFF

v_gene: TRBV14
j_gene: TRBJ1-1
d_gene: -
abundance: -
CDR3nt: TGTGCCAGCAGCCTAACCCCGGGTGGTAACACTGAAGCTTTCTTT
CDR3aa: CASSLTPGGNTEAFF

v_gene: TRBV28
j_gene: TRBJ1-5
d_gene: TRBD1
abundance: few
CDR3nt: TGTGCCAGCAGTCCCTACAGGGGGCTTTTGAATCAGCCCCAGCATTTT
CDR3aa: CASSPYRGLLNQPQHF

v_gene: TRBV20-1
j_gene: TRBJ2-1
d_gene: TRBD2
abundance: many
CDR3nt: TGCAGTGCTAGAACGGGGGGGGGACACAATGAGCAGTTCTTC
CDR3aa: CSARTGGGHNEQFF

v_gene: TRBV4-3
j_gene: TRBJ1-2
d_gene: -
abundance: few
CDR3nt: TGCGCCAGCAGCCAAGAGGCAGGGCTTAACTATGGCTACACCTTC
CDR3aa: CASSQEAGLNYGYTF

v_gene: TRBV20-1
j_gene: TRBJ2-7
d_gene: -
abundance: -
CDR3nt: TGCAGTGCCACCGAAGACACCTACGAGCAGTACTTC
CDR3aa: CSATEDTYEQYF

v_gene: TRBV7-2
j_gene: TRBJ2-1
d_gene: -
abundance: few
CDR3nt: TGTGCCAGCAGCCCGATAGGGGGGGGGTCCAATGAGCAGTTCTTC
CDR3aa: CASSPIGGGSNEQFF

v_gene: TRBV4-3
j_gene: TRBJ2-1
d_gene: TRBD2
abundance: -
CDR3nt: TGCGCCAGCAGCCAAGATGTTGGCGGACTAGGTCGGAATGAGCAGTTCTTC
CDR3aa: CASSQDVGGLGRNEQFF

v_gene: TRBV19
j_gene: TRBJ1-2
d_gene: -
abundance: -
CDR3nt: TGTGCCAGTAGTATAGATGCCCGAACCTATGGCTACACCTTC
CDR3aa: CASSIDARTYGYTF

v_gene: TRBV4-3
j_gene: TRBJ1-2
d_gene: -
abundance: -
CDR3nt: TGCGCCAGCAGCCAGGGACCGGGGGCAGGTCCCTATGGCTACACCTTC
CDR3aa: CASSQGPGAGPYGYTF

v_gene: TRBV3-1
j_gene: TRBJ1-6
d_gene: TRBD1
abundance: -
CDR3nt: TGTGCCAGCAGCCAACGGGGGACAGGAAGGTTAAATGCACCCCTCCACTTT
CDR3aa: CASSQRGTGRLNAPLHF

v_gene: TRBV9
j_gene: TRBJ2-1
d_gene: -
abundance: few
CDR3nt: TGTGCCAGCAGCGGCTCGGGGCCCTACAATGAGCAGTTCTTC
CDR3aa: CASSGSGPYNEQFF

v_gene: TRBV14
j_gene: TRBJ1-5
d_gene: TRBD1
abundance: -
CDR3nt: TGTGCCAGCAGCCAAAGGAAGGGGACAGGGACCGTGAGCAATCAGCCCCAGCATTTT
CDR3aa: CASSQRKGTGTVSNQPQHF

v_gene: TRBV12-3/TRBV12-4
j_gene: TRBJ1-5
d_gene: -
abundance: -
CDR3nt: TGTGCCAGCAGTTTATCCTCCCTCAGTGGGCCACACAATGGCAATCAGCCCCAGCATTTT
CDR3aa: CASSLSSLSGPHNGNQPQHF

v_gene: TRBV20-1
j_gene: TRBJ1-5
d_gene: -
abundance: -
CDR3nt: TGCAGTGCTAGAACGGGCATCATTTTGGGCGATCAGCCCCAGCATTTT
CDR3aa: CSARTGIILGDQPQHF

v_gene: TRBV7-2
j_gene: TRBJ2-3
d_gene: TRBD2
abundance: -
CDR3nt: TGTGCCAGCAGCTTAGCGACCAGCAACCTACTAGCGGGGCCGGGGGATACGCAGTATTTT
CDR3aa: CASSLATSNLLAGPGDTQYF

v_gene: TRBV30
j_gene: TRBJ1-1
d_gene: -
abundance: -
CDR3nt: TGTGCCTGGAACCCGAACACTGAAGCTTTCTTT
CDR3aa: CAWNPNTEAFF

v_gene: TRBV12-3/TRBV12-4
j_gene: TRBJ2-1
d_gene: -
abundance: many
CDR3nt: TGTGCCAGCAGCTCGGACTACCGCTCCTACAATGAGCAGTTCTTC
CDR3aa: CASSSDYRSYNEQFF

v_gene: TRBV20-1
j_gene: TRBJ1-6
d_gene: -
abundance: -
CDR3nt: TGCAGTGCTAGCCCTACAGGAGCCAATAATTCACCCCCCCACTTT
CDR3aa: CSASPTGANNSPPHF

v_gene: TRBV2
j_gene: TRBJ2-3
d_gene: -
abundance: -
CDR3nt: TGTGCCAGCCCCCCCTCTAGGACAGATACGCAGTATTTT
CDR3aa: CASPPSRTDTQYF

v_gene: TRBV3-1
j_gene: TRBJ1-4
d_gene: -
abundance: -
CDR3nt: TGTGCCAGCAGCCAAGACGGATTTGCAACTAATGAAAAACTGTTTTTT
CDR3aa: CASSQDGFATNEKLFF

v_gene: TRBV12-3/TRBV12-4
j_gene: TRBJ2-2
d_gene: TRBD1
abundance: few
CDR3nt: TGTGCCAGCCGACAGGGGAGAAACACCGGGGAGCTGTTTTTT
CDR3aa: CASRQGRNTGELFF

v_gene: TRBV5-8
j_gene: TRBJ2-2
d_gene: TRBD1
abundance: few
CDR3nt: TGTGCCAGCAGTCAAAGGGGGCCGTCCGGGGAGCTGTTTTTT
CDR3aa: CASSQRGPSGELFF

v_gene: TRBV20-1
j_gene: TRBJ2-7
d_gene: TRBD1
abundance: -
CDR3nt: TGCAGTGCCACGACAGGGGACGAATGGTTCGAGCAGTACTTC
CDR3aa: CSATTGDEWFEQYF

v_gene: TRBV30
j_gene: TRBJ1-2
d_gene: -
abundance: few
CDR3nt: TGTGCCTGGCAAGAAAGGGGGGACGGCTACACCTTC
CDR3aa: CAWQERGDGYTF

v_gene: TRBV7-9
j_gene: TRBJ2-5
d_gene: -
abundance: -
CDR3nt: TGTGCCAGCAGCCCCAGGAGCAAACAAGAGTCCCAGTACTTC
CDR3aa: CASSPRSKQESQYF

v_gene: TRBV7-2
j_gene: TRBJ2-3
d_gene: -
abundance: -
CDR3nt: TGTGCCAGCAGCGGCCCCTCAGATACGCAGTATTTT
CDR3aa: CASSGPSDTQYF

v_gene: TRBV11-2
j_gene: TRBJ2-3
d_gene: TRBD1
abundance: -
CDR3nt: TGTGCCAGCAGCGGGACAGGGGTATTAGGAGATACGCAGTATTTT
CDR3aa: CASSGTGVLGDTQYF

v_gene: TRBV18
j_gene: TRBJ2-7
d_gene: -
abundance: -
CDR3nt: TGTGCCAGCTCACCAAGGGCGGTGACTACCTACGAGCAGTACTTC
CDR3aa: CASSPRAVTTYEQYF

v_gene: TRBV4-1
j_gene: TRBJ2-7
d_gene: TRBD2
abundance: -
CDR3nt: TGCGCCAGCAGCCAAGCGATCCTAGCGGCTTACGAGCAGTACTTC
CDR3aa: CASSQAILAAYEQYF

v_gene: TRBV20-1
j_gene: TRBJ2-1
d_gene: TRBD2
abundance: -
CDR3nt: TGCAGTGCTGCGGACTTGAGCGGGGGCGATGAGCAGTTCTTC
CDR3aa: CSAADLSGGDEQFF

v_gene: TRBV9
j_gene: TRBJ1-2
d_gene: TRBD1
abundance: many
CDR3nt: TGTGCCAGCAGCGCGCCGACAGGGTTATATGGCTACACCTTC
CDR3aa: CASSAPTGLYGYTF

v_gene: TRBV12-3/TRBV12-4
j_gene: TRBJ2-3
d_gene: TRBD2
abundance: -
CDR3nt: TGTGCCAGCAGTTCACTAGCGGGGGGGTACACAGATGTGCAATATTTT
CDR3aa: CASSSLAGGYTDVQYF

v_gene: TRBV12-3/TRBV12-4
j_gene: TRBJ1-6
d_gene: -
abundance: -
CDR3nt: TGTGCCAGCAGTCCACAAGGCCGGGGTTTGGATTCACCCCTCCACTTT
CDR3aa: CASSPQGRGLDSPLHF

v_gene: TRBV5-5
j_gene: TRBJ1-1
d_gene: -
abundance: few
CDR3nt: TGTGCCAGCAGCTTCGCAGGGGACACTGAAGCTTTCTTT
CDR3aa: CASSFAGDTEAFF